This is a list of T cell receptor beta chains from one sample in a study of beta chain features in type 1 diabetes. Profiled with immunoSEQ multiplex PCR; TCRdb holds only in-frame clones, not every one. This sample carries approximately 260,000 clones, around 21% of them seen once, and the ten largest clones take around 0.028%. Sequenced: naive CD4+ T cells from blood. The receptors stem from a woman between 35 and 50 years old with type 1 diabetes. Both conserved end residues are part of each CDR3.

J,V,CDR3
TRBJ2-6,TRBV2,CASSGQGDGANVLTF
TRBJ2-1,TRBV29-1,CSSIRGHEQFF
TRBJ1-2,TRBV5-4,CASSLALGQPYYGYTF
TRBJ1-2,TRBV4-3,CASSQDNSGNGYTF
TRBJ2-5,TRBV15,CATSRDGRGETQYF
TRBJ2-5,TRBV9,CASSVDRGGETQYF
TRBJ1-2,TRBV18,CASSTEGDYGYTF
TRBJ2-1,TRBV9,CASSVGERASSYNEQFF
TRBJ2-3,TRBV9,CASSVEASGRDTQYF
TRBJ1-1,TRBV15,CATSRDRRGGNTEAFF
TRBJ1-4,TRBV5-1,CASSQTGWNEKLFF
TRBJ2-7,TRBV29-1,CSVRQGPGGYEQYF
TRBJ2-5,TRBV5-1,CASSPGTDVQETQYF
TRBJ1-2,TRBV29-1,CSVEVGGGYTF
TRBJ2-7,TRBV9,CASSSGLVGEQYF
TRBJ2-5,TRBV5-6,CASSFRGVVQETQYF
TRBJ1-1,TRBV5-1,CASSPGHTNTEAFF
TRBJ1-2,TRBV29-1,CSVAGNGYTF
TRBJ2-7,TRBV13,CASSTLGQGYEQYF
TRBJ2-5,TRBV6-5,CASSYSDRGMGETQYF
TRBJ1-2,TRBV30,CAHPRTQSGYGYTF
TRBJ1-2,TRBV5-6,CASSLGVGSSGNYGYTF
TRBJ2-5,TRBV15,CATSIGGTGSQETQYF
TRBJ1-1,TRBV9,CASSEAEGGTEAFF